This T cell receptor beta chain was captured by sequencing in a study of Graves' ophthalmopathy and Graves' hyperthyroidism. The CDR3 length is 16 residues. The V gene lost 0 bases and the J gene lost 6 bases, with 15 bases spanning the gap. The germline V gene encodes CDR1 WSHSY and CDR2 SAAADI. The authors amplified TCR beta CDR3 regions, and they did so from RNA transcripts for repertoire sequencing. First-round RT-PCR used HTBI primers; second-round multiplex PCR followed. From the multiplex PCR reads, TCRdb called clonotypes with MiXCR, one entry per CDR3 protein. The table lists over 40,000 distinct CDR3 sequences, around 48% of them singletons. This clonotype was detected many times.

The chain joins TRBV10-2 to TRBJ1-5; TRBD1 is a possible D gene (6 bases). This clonotype originated in an adult man with Graves' ophthalmopathy. The sample comprised peripheral blood. The chain's CDR3 is CASSESAPGGGQPQHF. The CDR3 nucleotides read TGCGCCAGCAGTGAGTCTGCACCGGGAGGGGGTCAGCCCCAGCATTTT.